A selection of T cell receptor beta chains follows, all from one sample in a study of control samples from healthy donors and cancer patients. Produced via immunoSEQ multiplex PCR; TCRdb's table is partial and in-frame only. The data contain some 150,000 clones, about 94% of them singletons. The material sequenced was PBMCs. Receptor source: a man between 60 and 75 years old with colorectal cancer. Both conserved end residues are part of each CDR3. Clone sizes are given selectively: once, few, many, or a class where the clone is expanded.

j_call: TRBJ2-7
v_call: TRBV6-1
clone_size: NA
cdr3_aa: CASSEGSFGYEQYF

j_call: TRBJ2-5
v_call: TRBV6-6
clone_size: NA
cdr3_aa: CASSPGETQYF

j_call: TRBJ1-4
v_call: TRBV5-3
clone_size: NA
cdr3_aa: CARSLETGAGEKLFF

j_call: TRBJ1-1
v_call: TRBV7-2
clone_size: NA
cdr3_aa: CASSSSGLSRVTEAFF

j_call: TRBJ2-2
v_call: TRBV29-1
clone_size: NA
cdr3_aa: CSVGKGTGTNTGELFF

j_call: TRBJ1-3
v_call: TRBV9
clone_size: NA
cdr3_aa: CASSVWDRGFGNTIYF

j_call: TRBJ1-1
v_call: TRBV6-2/TRBV6-3
clone_size: NA
cdr3_aa: CASSTGARRTEAFF

j_call: TRBJ2-7
v_call: TRBV4-1
clone_size: NA
cdr3_aa: CASSQETGGAYEQYF

j_call: TRBJ2-1
v_call: TRBV5-1
clone_size: NA
cdr3_aa: CASSSSGGSYNEQFF

j_call: TRBJ2-7
v_call: TRBV15
clone_size: NA
cdr3_aa: CATSRRNLQGSNEQYF

j_call: TRBJ1-1
v_call: TRBV6-1
clone_size: NA
cdr3_aa: CASSERRGGWTEAFF

j_call: TRBJ2-2
v_call: TRBV2
clone_size: NA
cdr3_aa: CASSEIGGHSNTGELFF

j_call: TRBJ1-1
v_call: TRBV30
clone_size: NA
cdr3_aa: CAWSHGQGPNTEAFF

j_call: TRBJ1-5
v_call: TRBV4-1
clone_size: NA
cdr3_aa: CASSPREKVDQPQHF

j_call: TRBJ2-1
v_call: TRBV9
clone_size: NA
cdr3_aa: CASSVAGPAGGEQFF

j_call: TRBJ1-1
v_call: TRBV3-1/TRBV3-2
clone_size: NA
cdr3_aa: CASSQAWGNAEAFF

j_call: TRBJ2-3
v_call: TRBV30
clone_size: NA
cdr3_aa: CAWSPRGWGARLDTQYF

j_call: TRBJ2-5
v_call: TRBV5-5
clone_size: NA
cdr3_aa: CASRLGALQTQYF

j_call: TRBJ1-6
v_call: TRBV6-1
clone_size: NA
cdr3_aa: CASSEIWRSSYNSPLHF

j_call: TRBJ1-1
v_call: TRBV5-1
clone_size: NA
cdr3_aa: CASSMRVNTEAFF

j_call: TRBJ1-6
v_call: TRBV23-1
clone_size: once
cdr3_aa: CASGQQVMGNSPLHF